The 18 T cell receptor beta chains presented below share a single source sample, sequenced in a study of blood T cell repertoires in COVID-19. Only in-frame clones appear in the TCRdb table, and some are missing; sequencing was by immunoSEQ multiplex PCR. The sample shows over 50,000 clones, 65% to 85% of them seen only once. The source material was peripheral blood. These receptors were collected from an elderly man with active or convalescent COVID-19.

The gene calls are TRBV4-1 and TRBJ1-1; D is ambiguous. Germline V lookup: CDR1 MGHRA, CDR2 YSYEKL. Deletions cut 1 base from V and 1 base from J, with 4 bases between. This CDR3 contains 13 residues. CDR3 nucleotides: TGCGCCAGCAGCCAAGCTCCGAACACTGAAGCTTTCTTT. Its translation is CASSQAPNTEAFF.

The CDR3 DNA reads as TGTGCCAGCAGCTTAGATGGGACAGAGGGTTCACCCCTCCACTTT. Residues: CASSLDGTEGSPLHF. V is TRBV11-1 and J is TRBJ1-6; TRBD1 matches 7 bases. There are 15 residues in the CDR3. Trimming took 1 base from V and 9 from J; bases not matched to a gene: 6. CDR1 and CDR2 (germline): SGHAT, FQDESV (reference sequence).

The gene calls are TRBV11-1 and TRBJ2-1; 7 nucleotides line up with TRBD2. The CDR3 length is 14 residues. Germline V CDR1 and CDR2: SGHAT, FQDESV (reference sequence). V trimming: 3 bases; J trimming: 5 bases; junction bases outside the gene matches: 4. The CDR3 here is CASSFLAADNEQFF. The CDR3, as DNA: TGTGCCAGCAGCTTCCTAGCGGCAGACAATGAGCAGTTCTTC.

The chain links TRBV5-4 to TRBJ2-7; the match to TRBD2 covers 9 bases. The CDR3 runs 15 residues. The germline V gene has CDR1 SGHNT and CDR2 YYREEE (reference sequence). Trimming removed 0 bases from V and 2 bases from J; junction bases left unmatched: 3. CDR3 loop: CASSLGVAGAYEQYF. CDR3 in DNA: TGTGCCAGCAGCTTGGGGGTAGCGGGGGCCTACGAGCAGTACTTC. The whole variable domain, filled in from reference TRBV5-4 and TRBJ2-7, reads ETGVTQSPTHLIKTRGQQVTLRCSSQSGHNTVSWYQQALGQGPQFIFQYYREEENGRGNFPPRFSGLQFPNYSSELNVNALELDDSALYLCASSLGVAGAYEQYFGPGTRLTVT.

The count of this clone is one. V and J are TRBV28 and TRBJ2-2, with 11 nucleotides matching TRBD1. The CDR3 totals 13 residues. Looked up from germline, CDR1 is MDHEN and CDR2 is SYDVKM. V lost 8 bases and J lost 5; bases outside the gene matches: 1. In nucleotides, the CDR3 is TGTGCCAGCGGGACAGGGGGGACCGGGGAGCTGTTTTTT. Its protein is CASGTGGTGELFF.

Only one count was recorded for this clone. The chain recombines TRBV18 with TRBJ1-6; 9 nucleotides line up with TRBD1. After removal of 4 bases from V and 7 bases from J, the junction contained 5 bases not matched to a gene. The CDR3 extends over 15 amino acids. Per the germline V gene, CDR1 is KGHSH and CDR2 is LQKENI. The DNA of the CDR3 is TGTGCCAGCTCACAAGGGACAGGGCGAAATTCACCCCTCCACTTT. This sequence encodes CASSQGTGRNSPLHF.

A few counts support this clone. The V call is TRBV28, the J call TRBJ2-5, with 9 bases fitting TRBD1. CDR1 MDHEN and CDR2 SYDVKM come from the germline V gene. The CDR3 is made up of 14 amino acids. After removal of 8 bases from V and 2 bases from J, the junction contained 6 bases not matched to a gene. CDR3 sequence reads: CASHRQGDQETQYF. DNA of the CDR3: TGTGCCAGCCACCGACAGGGGGATCAAGAGACCCAGTACTTC.

The V and J genes are TRBV7-9 and TRBJ2-7; D unclear. This CDR3 region has 12 residues. Germline V lookup: CDR1 SEHNR, CDR2 FQNEAQ (reference sequence). The V end was cut by 5 bases, the J end by 6 bases, with 11 bases between. CDR3 protein: CASSPRPGEQYF. DNA of the CDR3: TGTGCCAGCAGCCCCCGTCCGGGCGAGCAGTACTTC.

This clone was counted once. The chain couples TRBV7-8 to TRBJ2-1; 16 bases are shared with TRBD2. The V and J ends lost 1 base and 2 bases, in that order; junction bases with no gene match: 2. The CDR3 has 18 residues. Per the germline V gene, CDR1 is SGHVS and CDR2 is FQNEAQ. CDR3 coding DNA: TGTGCCAGCAGCTTAGTCGGGACTAGCGGGAGGGCCTACAATGAGCAGTTCTTC. This encodes CASSLVGTSGRAYNEQFF.

The chain couples TRBV13 to TRBJ2-1, with 11 positions matching TRBD2. The CDR3 runs to 14 residues. The V gene end was trimmed by 7 bases and the J gene end by 3 bases; junction bases not matched to a gene: 2. Germline V gives CDR1 PRHDT, CDR2 FYEKMQ (reference sequence). The CDR3 sequence is CASTGLAVYNEQFF. As DNA, the CDR3 is TGTGCCAGCACGGGACTAGCGGTCTACAATGAGCAGTTCTTC.

The chain joins TRBV28 to TRBJ2-7, with 9 positions matching TRBD1. Trimming at V came to 2 bases and at J to 6 bases, leaving 8 bases not matched to a gene. The CDR3 contains 15 residues. Germline-derived CDR1 and CDR2 are MDHEN and SYDVKM. The CDR3 nucleotides are TGTGCCAGCAGTTTACTGGGACAGGGTGGTTTCGAGCAGTACTTC. It yields the protein CASSLLGQGGFEQYF.

This clone has only a few counts. V is TRBV5-4 and J is TRBJ2-3; 8 positions agree with TRBD2. Per the germline V gene, CDR1 is SGHNT and CDR2 is YYREEE (reference sequence). Trimming took 4 bases from V and 4 from J; bases not matched to a gene: 14. This CDR3 region has 17 residues. CDR3 DNA sequence: TGTGCCAGCAGCCTGGCTTCGCGGGGGGTTGGGGCAGATACGCAGTATTTT. Protein sequence: CASSLASRGVGADTQYF.

The rearrangement links TRBV7-6 to TRBJ2-3; possible D gene TRBD2, 5 bases. The CDR3 runs to 15 residues. CDR1 and CDR2 (germline): SGHVS, FNYEAQ. The V and J ends lost 5 bases and 1 base respectively, with 13 bases between them. The CDR3 is CASSGGPGGTDTQYF. The CDR3, as DNA: TGTGCCAGCAGCGGAGGTCCGGGTGGCACAGATACGCAGTATTTT.

J is TRBJ2-1 and V is TRBV3-1 (or the pseudogene TRBV3-2); D possibly corresponds to TRBD1 (6 bases). The germline V and J ends were trimmed by 0 bases and 2 bases, with 8 bases remaining between them. Germline CDR1 reads LGHDT; CDR2 reads YNNKEL (reference sequence). The CDR3 has 15 residues. The chain's CDR3 is CASSQETGPYNEQFF. As DNA, the CDR3 is TGTGCCAGCAGCCAAGAGACAGGCCCCTACAATGAGCAGTTCTTC.

This clone was found a few times. V is TRBV5-4 and J is TRBJ1-1; perhaps TRBD1 as D (6 bases). V lost 4 bases and J 3 bases, leaving 16 bases between the germline ends. CDR3 length: 15 residues. Per germline, CDR1 SGHNT and CDR2 YYREEE (reference sequence). The DNA for the CDR3 is TGTGCCAGCAGCACTTATGACAGGCTCGACACTGAAGCTTTCTTT. Its protein product is CASSTYDRLDTEAFF.

This clone has only a few counts. The chain uses TRBV5-1 and TRBJ1-1, with D possibly TRBD1 on 6 matching bases. Between the trimmed V and J ends, which lost 5 bases and 4 bases, there was a span of 15 bases. CDR1 is SGHRS, CDR2 YFSETQ, per germline. The CDR3 runs to 14 residues. The CDR3 sequence: CASSGGGAGTEAFF. CDR3 nucleotide sequence: TGCGCCAGCAGTGGGGGGGGCGCAGGCACTGAAGCTTTCTTT.

This clone was picked up many times. This chain's CDR3 is CASSPRTSGGNEQFF. CDR3 coding DNA: TGTGCCAGCAGTCCCCGGACTAGCGGAGGCAATGAGCAGTTCTTC. The chain combines TRBV6-4 with TRBJ2-1; TRBD2 matches at 10 bases. CDR1 is MRHNA and CDR2 is SNTAGT in the germline V gene. V was pared by 5 bases and J by 6 bases, with 7 bases of the junction left unmatched. The CDR3 has 15 amino acids.

The V call is TRBV19, the J call TRBJ2-3; the match to TRBD2 covers 8 bases. The CDR3 totals 15 residues. V lost 3 bases and J lost 6; bases outside the gene matches: 8. Looked up from germline, CDR1 is LNHDA and CDR2 is SQIVND (reference sequence). CDR3 residues: CASSMSGLAGDTQYF. Written as DNA, the CDR3 is TGTGCCAGTAGTATGAGTGGACTAGCAGGGGATACGCAGTATTTT.